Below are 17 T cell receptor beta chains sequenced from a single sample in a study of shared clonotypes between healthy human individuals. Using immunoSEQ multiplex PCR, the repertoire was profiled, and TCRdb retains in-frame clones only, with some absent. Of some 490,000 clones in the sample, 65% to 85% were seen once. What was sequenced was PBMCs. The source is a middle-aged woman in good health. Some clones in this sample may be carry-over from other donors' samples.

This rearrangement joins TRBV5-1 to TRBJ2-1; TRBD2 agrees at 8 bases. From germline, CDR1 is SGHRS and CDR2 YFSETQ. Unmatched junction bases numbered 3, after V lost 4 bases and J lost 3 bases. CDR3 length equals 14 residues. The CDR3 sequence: CASSRAGGYNEQFF. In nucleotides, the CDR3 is TGCGCCAGCAGCCGTGCGGGGGGCTACAATGAGCAGTTCTTC.

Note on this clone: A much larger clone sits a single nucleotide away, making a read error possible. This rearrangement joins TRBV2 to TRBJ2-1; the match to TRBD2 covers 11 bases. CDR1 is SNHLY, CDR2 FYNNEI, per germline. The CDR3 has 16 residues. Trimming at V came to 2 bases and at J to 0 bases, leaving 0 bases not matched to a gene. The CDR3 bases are TGTGCCAGCAGTGAAACTAGCGGGAGCTCCTACAATGAGCAGTTCTTC. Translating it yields CASSETSGSSYNEQFF.

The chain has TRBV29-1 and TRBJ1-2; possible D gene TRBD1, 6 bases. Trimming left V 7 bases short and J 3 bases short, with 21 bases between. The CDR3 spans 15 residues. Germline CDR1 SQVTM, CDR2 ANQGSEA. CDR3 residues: CSAMGGAGPDYGYTF. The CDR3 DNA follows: TGCAGCGCGATGGGGGGGGCCGGCCCCGACTATGGCTACACCTTC.

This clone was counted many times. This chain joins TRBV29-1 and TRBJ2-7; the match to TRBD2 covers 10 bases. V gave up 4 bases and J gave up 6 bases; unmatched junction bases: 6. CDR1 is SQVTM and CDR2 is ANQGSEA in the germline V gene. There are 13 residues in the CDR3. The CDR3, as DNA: TGCAGCGTTGCACTAGCGGGATTACGCGAGCAGTACTTC. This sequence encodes CSVALAGLREQYF.

CDR3 in amino acids: CASSSLAGSYNEQFF. In DNA form, the CDR3 reads TGTGCCAGCAGCTCGCTAGCGGGCTCCTACAATGAGCAGTTCTTC. V gene TRBV7-3 combines with J gene TRBJ2-1; 8 nucleotides agree with TRBD2. The CDR3 totals 15 residues. J was trimmed by 0 bases and V by 4 bases; bases with no gene match: 2. Germline loops: CDR1 SGHTA, CDR2 FQGTGA. The full variable domain, its missing parts supplied by reference TRBV7-3 and TRBJ2-1, is GAGVSQTPSNKVTEKGKYVELRCDPISGHTALYWYRQSLGQGPEFLIYFQGTGAADDSGLPNDRFFAVRPEGSVSTLKIQRTERGDSAVYLCASSSLAGSYNEQFFGPGTRLTVL.

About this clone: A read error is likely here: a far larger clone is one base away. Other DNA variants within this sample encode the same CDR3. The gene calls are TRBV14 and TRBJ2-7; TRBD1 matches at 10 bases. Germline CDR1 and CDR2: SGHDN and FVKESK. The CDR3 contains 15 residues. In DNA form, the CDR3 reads TGCGCCAGCAGCGTCGGGACAGGGGTCTCCTACGAGCAGTACTTC. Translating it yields CASSVGTGVSYEQYF.

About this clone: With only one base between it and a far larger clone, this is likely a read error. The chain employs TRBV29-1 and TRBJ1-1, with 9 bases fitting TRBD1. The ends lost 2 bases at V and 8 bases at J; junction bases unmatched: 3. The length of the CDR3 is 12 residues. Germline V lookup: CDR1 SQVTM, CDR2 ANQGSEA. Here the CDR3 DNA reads TGCAGCGTTGAAAGACAGGGGGTGGAAGCTTTCTTT. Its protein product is CSVERQGVEAFF.

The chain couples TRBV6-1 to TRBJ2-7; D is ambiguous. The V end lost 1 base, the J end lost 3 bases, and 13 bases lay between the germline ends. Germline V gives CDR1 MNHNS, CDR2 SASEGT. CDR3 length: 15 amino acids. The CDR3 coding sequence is TGTGCCAGCAGTGAAGAGCGACCCTATTTCTACGAGCAGTACTTC. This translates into CASSEERPYFYEQYF.

CDR3 coding DNA: TGTGCCAGCAGCACGGGACTAGCGGGAGCTTCCGGGGAGCTGTTTTTT. Its translation: CASSTGLAGASGELFF. V usage is TRBV7-3 and J usage is TRBJ2-2; 14 positions agree with TRBD2. V shed 5 bases and J 6 bases; nucleotides not matched to a gene: 5. CDR1 and CDR2 from the germline V gene are SGHTA and FQGTGA. This CDR3 has 16 amino acids. The full variable domain, in which reference TRBV7-3 and TRBJ2-2 provide the parts outside the CDR3, is GAGVSQTPSNKVTEKGKYVELRCDPISGHTALYWYRQSLGQGPEFLIYFQGTGAADDSGLPNDRFFAVRPEGSVSTLKIQRTERGDSAVYLCASSTGLAGASGELFFGEGSRLTVL.

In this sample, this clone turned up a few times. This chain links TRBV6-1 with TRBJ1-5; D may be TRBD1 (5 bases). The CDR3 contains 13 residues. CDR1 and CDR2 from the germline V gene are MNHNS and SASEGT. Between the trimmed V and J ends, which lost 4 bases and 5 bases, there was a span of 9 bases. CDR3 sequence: CASSADRDQPQHF. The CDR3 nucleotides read TGTGCCAGCAGTGCCGACAGAGATCAGCCCCAGCATTTT.

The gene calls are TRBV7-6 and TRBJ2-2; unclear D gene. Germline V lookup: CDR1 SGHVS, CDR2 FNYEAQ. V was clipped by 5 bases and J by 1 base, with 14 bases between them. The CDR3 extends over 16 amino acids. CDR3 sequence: CASSPHWDMNTGELFF. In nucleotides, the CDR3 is TGTGCCAGCAGCCCACACTGGGATATGAACACCGGGGAGCTGTTTTTT.

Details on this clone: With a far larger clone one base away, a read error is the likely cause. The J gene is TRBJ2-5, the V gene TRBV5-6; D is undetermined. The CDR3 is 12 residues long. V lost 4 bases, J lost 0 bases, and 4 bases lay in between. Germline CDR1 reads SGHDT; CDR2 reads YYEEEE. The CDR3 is CASSGYQETQYF. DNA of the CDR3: TGTGCCAGCAGCGGGTACCAAGAGACCCAGTACTTC.

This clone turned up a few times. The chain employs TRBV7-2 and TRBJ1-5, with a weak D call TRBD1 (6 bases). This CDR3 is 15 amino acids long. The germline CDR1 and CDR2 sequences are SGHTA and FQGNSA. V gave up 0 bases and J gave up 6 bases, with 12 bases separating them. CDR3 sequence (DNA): TGTGCCAGCAGCTTAGCTGGGGGGCAGGGTCAGCCCCAGCATTTT. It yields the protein CASSLAGGQGQPQHF.

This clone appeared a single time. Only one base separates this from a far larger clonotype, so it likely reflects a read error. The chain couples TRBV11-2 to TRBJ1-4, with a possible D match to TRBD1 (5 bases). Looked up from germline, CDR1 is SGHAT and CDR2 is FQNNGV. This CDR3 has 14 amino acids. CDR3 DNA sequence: TGTGCCAGCAGCGCCCAGGGAGGACATGAAAAACTGCTTTTT. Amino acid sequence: CASSAQGGHEKLLF.

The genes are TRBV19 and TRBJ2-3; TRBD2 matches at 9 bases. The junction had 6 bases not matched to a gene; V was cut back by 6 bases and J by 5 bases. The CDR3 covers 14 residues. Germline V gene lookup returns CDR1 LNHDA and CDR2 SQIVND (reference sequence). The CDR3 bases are TGTGCCAGTAGATTAGCGGGAGCTCTAGATACGCAGTATTTT. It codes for CASRLAGALDTQYF.

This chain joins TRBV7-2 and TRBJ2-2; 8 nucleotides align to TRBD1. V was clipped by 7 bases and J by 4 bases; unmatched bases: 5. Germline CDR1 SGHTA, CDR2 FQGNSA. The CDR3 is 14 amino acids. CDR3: CASTNTGGTGELFF. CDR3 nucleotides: TGTGCCAGCACAAATACAGGGGGCACCGGGGAGCTGTTTTTT.

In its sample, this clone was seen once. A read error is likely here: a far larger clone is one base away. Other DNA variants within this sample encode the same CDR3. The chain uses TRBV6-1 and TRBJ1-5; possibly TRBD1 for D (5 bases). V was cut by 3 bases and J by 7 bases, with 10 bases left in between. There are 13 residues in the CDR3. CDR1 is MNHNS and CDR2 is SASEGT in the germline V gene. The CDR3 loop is CASSDRVNQPQHF. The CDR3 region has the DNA TGTGCCAGCAGTGACAGGGTTAACCAGCCCCAGCATTTT.